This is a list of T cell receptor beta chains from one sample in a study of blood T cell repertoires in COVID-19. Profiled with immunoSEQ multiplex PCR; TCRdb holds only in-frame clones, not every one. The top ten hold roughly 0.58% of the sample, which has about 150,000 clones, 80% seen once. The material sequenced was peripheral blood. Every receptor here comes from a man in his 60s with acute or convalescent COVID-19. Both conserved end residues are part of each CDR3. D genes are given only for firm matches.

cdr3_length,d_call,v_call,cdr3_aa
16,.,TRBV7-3,CASSPGQSSGANVLTF
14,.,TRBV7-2,CASSLSQGTYEQYF
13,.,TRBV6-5,CASENRVSAEAFF
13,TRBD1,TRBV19,CASSNRGPDTQYF
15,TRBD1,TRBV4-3,CASSQEGQGVYEQYF
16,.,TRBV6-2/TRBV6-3,CASSYFGGSSYNEQFF
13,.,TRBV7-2,CASSSRVQETQYF
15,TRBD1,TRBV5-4,CASSQTGQGAETQYF
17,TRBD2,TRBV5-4,CASSAGTSGGAQETQYF
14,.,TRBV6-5,CASSFLQGNTEAFF
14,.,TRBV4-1,CASSQGLAMDEQFF
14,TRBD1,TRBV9,CASSGQGAGTEAFF
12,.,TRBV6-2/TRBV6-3,CASSSPPHEQYF
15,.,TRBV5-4,CASSFGAGENEKLFF
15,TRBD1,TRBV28,CASRGQAGFNQPQHF
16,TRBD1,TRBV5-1,CASSLRTGSSGNTIYF